This T cell receptor beta chain was captured by sequencing in a study of kidney transplant recipient with SARS-CoV-2 infection. The CDR3 length is 12 residues. Trimming cost V 5 bases and J 1 base, with 5 bases left between them. The germline CDR1 and CDR2 sequences are LNHDA and SQIVND (reference sequence). This clonotype appeared many times. From the reads, TCRdb called clonotypes with MiXCR, one entry per CDR3 protein. The sample consists of fewer than 250,000 distinct CDR3 sequences, 25% to 30% of them appearing once. This sequence was found in a male patient in his thirties who had COVID-19 and was a kidney transplant recipient. Certain T cells may be donor cells from the graft. The specimen was a blood sample, collected at baseline and on roughly day 110 from a kidney transplant recipient. The V and J genes are TRBV19 and TRBJ1-1, with D unresolved. CDR3 coding DNA: TGTGCCAGTAGTTACCAGAACACTGAAGCTTTCTTT. It translates to CASSYQNTEAFF.